The 20 T cell receptor beta chains in this list originate from one sample, sequenced in a study of regulatory T cells in long-lasting Graves disease. Indicated time point: newly diagnosed GD, antithyroid drugs for less than 3 months. PBMC-extracted RNA yielded the TCR library. To make TCR beta libraries, researchers used iRepertoire HTBI primers and Arm-PCR of CDR3 regions. A single record per CDR3 protein comes from TCRdb applying MiXCR to the multiplex PCR reads. The table lists 400,000 to 550,000 distinct CDR3 sequences, about a sixth of them singletons. This same sample was also taken into another study, of T cells in Graves' hyperthyroidism and ophthalmopathy.

Specimen: peripheral blood mononuclear cells (PBMCs), collected at new diagnosis, from a patient treated with antithyroid drugs. These receptors came from a woman aged 25 to 39 with Graves disease.

The chain carries TRBV25-1 and TRBJ1-1; D not certain. The V gene lost 1 base and the J gene lost 4 bases, with 7 bases spanning the gap. The CDR3 consists of 13 residues. The germline V gene encodes CDR1 MGHDK and CDR2 SYGVNS. The CDR3: CASSESLLTEAFF. The CDR3 nucleotides read TGTGCCAGCAGTGAATCCCTCCTCACTGAAGCTTTCTTT.

The V call is TRBV10-1, the J call TRBJ2-3, with TRBD2 matching 9 bases. The germline CDR1 and CDR2 sequences are WNHNN and SYGVQD (reference sequence). Trimming removed 6 bases from V and 5 bases from J; junction bases left unmatched: 12. There are 16 residues in the CDR3. CDR3 sequence reads: CASSSGRTPSGDTQYF. The CDR3 bases are TGCGCCAGCAGCAGCGGGAGGACCCCCTCGGGAGATACGCAGTATTTT.

This clonotype showed up many times. The genes are TRBV11-3 and TRBJ2-1, with D maybe TRBD1 (6 bases). The CDR3 loop spans 13 amino acids. Between the trimmed V and J ends, which lost 6 bases and 6 bases, there was a span of 12 bases. Per germline, CDR1 SGHNT and CDR2 YENEEA. This chain's CDR3 is CASRATGSNEQFF. The CDR3 region has the DNA TGTGCCAGCAGGGCCACAGGGTCCAATGAGCAGTTCTTC.

The J gene is TRBJ2-1, the V gene TRBV28, with 8 bases fitting TRBD2. The CDR3 runs to 15 residues. After removal of 6 bases from V and 4 bases from J, the junction contained 8 bases not matched to a gene. The germline CDR1 and CDR2 sequences are MDHEN and SYDVKM. CDR3 protein: CASRYGLALYNEQFF. The CDR3 nucleotides are TGTGCCAGCAGATATGGACTAGCTCTATACAATGAGCAGTTCTTC.

The V call is TRBV4-3, the J call TRBJ2-3; 7 bases line up with TRBD2. From germline, CDR1 is LGHNA and CDR2 YSLEER. CDR3 length: 14 residues. After removal of 5 bases from V and 4 bases from J, the junction contained 6 bases not matched to a gene. The CDR3 spells CASSVRRGADTQYF. The CDR3 bases are TGCGCCAGCAGCGTTCGACGGGGGGCAGATACGCAGTATTTT.

In its sample, this clonotype was seen many times. V and J are TRBV5-6 and TRBJ2-5; 8 nucleotides line up with TRBD2. The CDR3 contains 15 residues. Per the germline V gene, CDR1 is SGHDT and CDR2 is YYEEEE. Trimming took 3 bases from V and 5 from J; bases not matched to a gene: 9. The CDR3 here is CASSWGEAGVETQYF. In nucleotides, the CDR3 is TGTGCCAGCAGCTGGGGGGAAGCGGGAGTGGAGACCCAGTACTTC.

This clonotype has just a few counts. The rearrangement joins TRBV19 to TRBJ1-2; 9 nucleotides line up with TRBD1. CDR1 is LNHDA and CDR2 is SQIVND in the germline V gene (reference sequence). The CDR3 totals 15 residues. V gave up 3 bases and J gave up 14 bases; unmatched junction bases: 16. CDR3 sequence: CASSIRPPGQGRTTF. The CDR3 DNA reads TGTGCCAGTAGTATCCGCCCCCCCGGACAGGGGAGAACTACCTTC.

Many counts were recorded for this clonotype. V and J are TRBV3-1 and TRBJ2-5; the D is unclear. CDR1 is LGHDT and CDR2 is YNNKEL in the germline V gene (reference sequence). This CDR3 comprises 15 residues. V dropped 0 bases and J dropped 2 bases, with 10 bases sitting between them. The chain's CDR3 is CASSQEKGVQETQYF. The DNA for the CDR3 is TGTGCCAGCAGCCAAGAAAAGGGTGTTCAAGAGACCCAGTACTTC.

In regard to this clonotype: With a far larger clone one base away, a read error is the likely cause. This chain links TRBV9 with TRBJ2-1; 7 bases line up with TRBD1. CDR1 SGDLS and CDR2 YYNGEE come from the germline V gene. The CDR3 contains 14 residues. The CDR3, as DNA: TGTGCCAGCAGTGACAGGACAGGAGAGGAAGAGCAGCTCTTC. Translating gives CASSDRTGEEEQLF.

The chain combines TRBV27 with TRBJ2-7; D gene ambiguous. The CDR3 contains 15 residues. The germline gives CDR1 MNHEY, CDR2 SMNVEV (reference sequence). Trimming left V 2 bases short and J 3 bases short, with 14 bases between. CDR3 coding DNA: TGTGCCAGCAGTTTACTAGGCCATAGCATCTACGAGCAGTACTTC. Translation: CASSLLGHSIYEQYF.

This clonotype was detected ten times or more. J is TRBJ2-7 and V is TRBV7-2, with TRBD2 matching over 12 bases. The CDR3 consists of 15 residues. CDR1 and CDR2 from the germline V gene are SGHTA and FQGNSA. V was clipped by 4 bases and J by 4 bases; unmatched bases: 5. CDR3 region: CASSSSLAGGYEQYF. CDR3 DNA sequence: TGTGCCAGCAGCTCATCACTAGCGGGAGGATACGAGCAGTACTTC.

This clonotype was found a few times. The V and J genes are TRBV28 and TRBJ2-6, with TRBD1 as a possible D gene (6 bases). This CDR3 comprises 15 residues. CDR1 and CDR2 from the germline V gene are MDHEN and SYDVKM. Deletions cut 4 bases from V and 2 bases from J, with 9 bases between. CDR3: CASSSRGAGANVLTF. In DNA, the CDR3 is TGTGCCAGCAGTTCCAGGGGTGCTGGGGCCAACGTCCTGACTTTC.

This clonotype was counted ten times or more. The chain joins TRBV14 to TRBJ2-7; D is unresolved. This CDR3 spans 15 amino acids. Germline V gene sequence: CDR1 SGHDN, CDR2 FVKESK. The V end was cut by 1 base, the J end by 3 bases, with 13 bases between. The CDR3 bases are TGTGCCAGCAGCCAAGCCTTGGGGTTGGGCTACGAGCAGTACTTC. Translated, it gives CASSQALGLGYEQYF.

The rearrangement uses TRBV19 and TRBJ2-7; 7 bases agree with TRBD1. The CDR3 has 14 amino acids. V trimming: 7 bases; J trimming: 2 bases; junction bases outside the gene matches: 8. CDR1 is LNHDA and CDR2 is SQIVND in the germline V gene (reference sequence). As DNA, the CDR3 is TGTGCCAGTACCCTCGGGACAGCAACCTACGAGCAGTACTTC. Encoded protein: CASTLGTATYEQYF.

There are many counts of this clonotype. This rearrangement joins TRBV12-3 or TRBV12-4 to TRBJ2-1, with 8 positions matching TRBD2. J lost 10 bases, V lost 4 bases, and 6 bases had no gene match. The CDR3 runs to 13 residues. The CDR3 protein is CASSSILAGEQFF. CDR3 sequence (DNA): TGTGCCAGCAGTTCGATTCTAGCGGGCGAGCAGTTCTTC.

The chain is built from TRBV12-3 or TRBV12-4 and TRBJ1-4; possible D gene TRBD1, 5 bases. Trimming stripped 3 bases from V and 3 bases from J, with 8 bases between. The CDR3 covers 14 residues. CDR3 DNA: TGTGCCAGCAGTTTCTCACAGGCTAATGAAAAACTGTTTTTT. Its translation: CASSFSQANEKLFF.

This clonotype has just a few counts. The rearrangement links TRBV29-1 to TRBJ1-2; TRBD1 agrees at 7 bases. The germline V gene has CDR1 SQVTM and CDR2 ANQGSEA. V shed 3 bases and J 1 base; nucleotides not matched to a gene: 8. The CDR3 runs 15 residues. The CDR3 is CSVEGQTAFNYGYTF. CDR3 sequence (DNA): TGCAGCGTTGAGGGACAGACCGCGTTTAACTATGGCTACACCTTC.

This clonotype was observed many times. The rearrangement uses TRBV15 and TRBJ1-2; perhaps TRBD1 as D (6 bases). Trimming stripped 6 bases from V and 8 bases from J, with 19 bases between. Germline values: CDR1 LNHNV, CDR2 YYDKDF (reference sequence). This CDR3 comprises 14 residues. The CDR3 region is CATRKGGESEGYTF. The CDR3 nucleotides read TGTGCCACCAGGAAGGGGGGGGAAAGCGAAGGCTACACCTTC.

The sample holds many counts of this clonotype. CDR3 region: CASSLDHPRAGQRSNQPQHF. The DNA of the CDR3 is TGTGCCAGCAGCTTAGATCATCCGAGGGCAGGGCAGAGGAGCAATCAGCCCCAGCATTTT. The V gene is TRBV7-6, the J gene TRBJ1-5; D perhaps matches TRBD1 (5 bases). The CDR3 runs 20 residues. Germline CDR1 and CDR2: SGHVS and FNYEAQ. The ends were cut back, 1 base at V and 1 base at J, with 23 bases in the middle.

The gene calls are TRBV6-2 or TRBV6-3 and TRBJ1-1, with D unclear. Trimming pared 2 bases from V and 0 bases from J, leaving 7 bases between. CDR3 length: 14 residues. Germline lookup yields CDR1 MNHEY and CDR2 SVGEGT. CDR3 sequence: CASSYLRMNTEAFF. The DNA for the CDR3 is TGTGCCAGCAGTTACCTGAGAATGAACACTGAAGCTTTCTTT.